This T cell receptor beta chain came from a study of blood T cell repertoires in COVID-19. Study-level background: COVID-19 samples collected from the United States, Italy and Spain covered acute and convalescent phases.

Participant age was about 18 to 89 years, and participants resided in 20 to 30 US areas. Clinical history as reported by participants underpinned cohort assignment. All recovered Cohort 3 donors got two negative PCRs, got clearance, or saw symptom resolution. Only in-frame clones appear in the TCRdb table, and some are missing; sequencing was by immunoSEQ multiplex PCR. Of some 300,000 clones listed, around 84% are singletons. Specimen: PBMCs or T cells enriched from blood (not recorded which). This receptor was taken from a man younger than 40 who had recovered from COVID-19.

CDR3 nucleotides: TGTGCCAGCAGTCGGGACTATACAGATACGCAGTATTTT. Protein: CASSRDYTDTQYF. This chain connects TRBV3-1 (or the pseudogene TRBV3-2) to TRBJ2-3, with 7 bases fitting TRBD2. The CDR3 runs to 13 residues. Germline values: CDR1 LGHDT, CDR2 YNNKEL (reference sequence). The junction had 3 bases not matched to a gene; V was cut back by 6 bases and J by 3 bases.